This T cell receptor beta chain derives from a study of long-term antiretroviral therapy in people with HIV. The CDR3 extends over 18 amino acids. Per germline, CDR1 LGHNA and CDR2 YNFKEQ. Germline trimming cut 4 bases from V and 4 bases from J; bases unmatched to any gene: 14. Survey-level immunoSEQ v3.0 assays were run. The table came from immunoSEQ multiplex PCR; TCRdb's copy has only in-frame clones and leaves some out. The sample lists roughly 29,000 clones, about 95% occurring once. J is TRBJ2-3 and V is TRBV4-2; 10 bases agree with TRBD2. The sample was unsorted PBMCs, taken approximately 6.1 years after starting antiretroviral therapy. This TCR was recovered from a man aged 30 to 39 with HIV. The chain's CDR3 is CASSRHGGKREGPDTQYF. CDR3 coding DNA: TGTGCCAGCAGCCGGCATGGGGGGAAGCGGGAGGGGCCAGATACGCAGTATTTT.